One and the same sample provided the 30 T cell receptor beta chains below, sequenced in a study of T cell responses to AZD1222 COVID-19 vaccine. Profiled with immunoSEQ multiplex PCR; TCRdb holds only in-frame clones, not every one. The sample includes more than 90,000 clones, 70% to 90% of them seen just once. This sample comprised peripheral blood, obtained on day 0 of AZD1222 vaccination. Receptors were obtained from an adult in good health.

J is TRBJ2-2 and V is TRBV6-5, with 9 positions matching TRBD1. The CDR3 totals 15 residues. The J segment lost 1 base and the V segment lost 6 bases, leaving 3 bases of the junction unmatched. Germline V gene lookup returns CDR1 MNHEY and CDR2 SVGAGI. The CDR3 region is CASRRGQGNTGELFF. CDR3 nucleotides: TGTGCCAGCAGGCGGGGACAGGGGAACACCGGGGAGCTGTTTTTT.

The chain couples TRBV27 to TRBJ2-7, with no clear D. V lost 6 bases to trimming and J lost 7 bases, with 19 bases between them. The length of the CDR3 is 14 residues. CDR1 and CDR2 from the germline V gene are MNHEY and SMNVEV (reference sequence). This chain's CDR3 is CASSARLPLGEQYF. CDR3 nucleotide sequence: TGTGCCAGCAGCGCTCGACTGCCGCTTGGGGAGCAGTACTTC.

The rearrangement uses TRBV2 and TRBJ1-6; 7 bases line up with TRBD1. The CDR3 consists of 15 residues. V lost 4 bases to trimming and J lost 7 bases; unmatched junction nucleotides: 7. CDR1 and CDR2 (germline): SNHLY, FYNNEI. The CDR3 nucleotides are TGTGCCAGCAGTGGTAGGGGGCCCTCCAATTCACCCCTCCACTTT. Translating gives CASSGRGPSNSPLHF.

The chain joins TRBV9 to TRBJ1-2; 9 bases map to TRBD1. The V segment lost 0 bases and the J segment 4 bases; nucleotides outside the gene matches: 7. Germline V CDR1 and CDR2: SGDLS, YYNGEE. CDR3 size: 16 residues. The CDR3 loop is CASSVAPTGGSYGYTF. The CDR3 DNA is TGTGCCAGCAGCGTAGCTCCCACAGGGGGCTCCTATGGCTACACCTTC.

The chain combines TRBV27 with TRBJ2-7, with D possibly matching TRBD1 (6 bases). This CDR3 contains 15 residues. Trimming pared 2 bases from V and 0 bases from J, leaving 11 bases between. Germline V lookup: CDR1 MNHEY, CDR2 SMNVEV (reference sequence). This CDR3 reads CASSLVDRLSYEQYF. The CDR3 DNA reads TGTGCCAGCAGTTTAGTGGACAGACTCTCCTACGAGCAGTACTTC.

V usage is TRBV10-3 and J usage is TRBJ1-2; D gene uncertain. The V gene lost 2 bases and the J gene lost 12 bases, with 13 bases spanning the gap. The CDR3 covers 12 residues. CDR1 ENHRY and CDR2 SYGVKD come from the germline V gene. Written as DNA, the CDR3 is TGTGCCATCAGTGAGGGGCAGGAAAAAAACACCTTC. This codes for CAISEGQEKNTF.

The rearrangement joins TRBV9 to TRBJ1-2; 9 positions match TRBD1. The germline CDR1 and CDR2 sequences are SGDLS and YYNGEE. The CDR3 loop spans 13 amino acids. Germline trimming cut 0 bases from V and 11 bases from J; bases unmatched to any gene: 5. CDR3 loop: CASSVATGGGYTF. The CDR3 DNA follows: TGTGCCAGCAGCGTAGCTACAGGGGGCGGGTACACCTTC.

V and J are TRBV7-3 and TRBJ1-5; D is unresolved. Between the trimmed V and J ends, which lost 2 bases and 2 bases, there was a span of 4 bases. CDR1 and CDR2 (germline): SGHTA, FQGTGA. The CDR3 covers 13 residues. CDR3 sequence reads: CASSLGRNQPQHF. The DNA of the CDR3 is TGTGCCAGCAGCTTAGGACGCAATCAGCCCCAGCATTTT. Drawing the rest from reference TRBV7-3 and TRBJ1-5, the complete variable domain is GAGVSQTPSNKVTEKGKYVELRCDPISGHTALYWYRQSLGQGPEFLIYFQGTGAADDSGLPNDRFFAVRPEGSVSTLKIQRTERGDSAVYLCASSLGRNQPQHFGDGTRLSIL.

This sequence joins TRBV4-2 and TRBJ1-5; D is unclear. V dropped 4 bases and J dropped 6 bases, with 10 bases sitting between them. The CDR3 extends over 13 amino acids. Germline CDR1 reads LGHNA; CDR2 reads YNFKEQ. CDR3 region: CASSPEGSQPQHF. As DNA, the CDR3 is TGTGCCAGCAGCCCCGAAGGGAGTCAGCCCCAGCATTTT.

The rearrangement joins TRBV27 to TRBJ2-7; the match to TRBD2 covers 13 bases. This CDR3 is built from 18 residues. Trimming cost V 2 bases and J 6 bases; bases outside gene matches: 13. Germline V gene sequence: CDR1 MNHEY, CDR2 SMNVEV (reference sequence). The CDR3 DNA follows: TGTGCCAGCAGTTTAACTAGCGGGAGGGCCGGCGGGGTTGGCGAGCAGTACTTC. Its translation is CASSLTSGRAGGVGEQYF.

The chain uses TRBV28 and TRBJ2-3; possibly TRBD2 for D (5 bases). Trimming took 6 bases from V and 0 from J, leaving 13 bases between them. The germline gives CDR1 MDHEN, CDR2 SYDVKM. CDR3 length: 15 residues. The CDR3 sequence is CASSLSGTSTDTQYF. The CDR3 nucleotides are TGTGCCAGCAGCTTAAGCGGAACTAGCACAGATACGCAGTATTTT.

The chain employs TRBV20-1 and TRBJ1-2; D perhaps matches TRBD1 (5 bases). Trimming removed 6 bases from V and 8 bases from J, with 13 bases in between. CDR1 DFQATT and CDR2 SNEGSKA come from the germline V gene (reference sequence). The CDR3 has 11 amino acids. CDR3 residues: CSAGGTRGYTF. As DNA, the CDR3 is TGCAGTGCGGGGGGGACGCGAGGCTACACCTTC.

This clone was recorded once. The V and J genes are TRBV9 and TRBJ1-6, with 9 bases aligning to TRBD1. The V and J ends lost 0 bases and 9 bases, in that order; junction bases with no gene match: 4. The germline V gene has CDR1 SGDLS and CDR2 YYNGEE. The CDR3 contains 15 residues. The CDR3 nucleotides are TGTGCCAGCAGCGTAGAGGGACAGGGTGGTTCACCCCTCCACTTT. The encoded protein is CASSVEGQGGSPLHF. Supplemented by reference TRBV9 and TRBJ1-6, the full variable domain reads DSGVTQTPKHLITATGQRVTLRCSPRSGDLSVYWYQQSLDQGLQFLIQYYNGEERAKGNILERFSAQQFPDLHSELNLSSLELGDSALYFCASSVEGQGGSPLHFGNGTRLTVT.

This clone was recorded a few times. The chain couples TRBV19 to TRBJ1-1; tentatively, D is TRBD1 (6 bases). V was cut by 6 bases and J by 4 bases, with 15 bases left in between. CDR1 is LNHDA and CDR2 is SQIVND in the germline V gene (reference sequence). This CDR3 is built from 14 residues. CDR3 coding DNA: TGTGCCAGTAGCCCTCATGGGGGCGGCACTGAAGCTTTCTTT. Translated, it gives CASSPHGGGTEAFF.

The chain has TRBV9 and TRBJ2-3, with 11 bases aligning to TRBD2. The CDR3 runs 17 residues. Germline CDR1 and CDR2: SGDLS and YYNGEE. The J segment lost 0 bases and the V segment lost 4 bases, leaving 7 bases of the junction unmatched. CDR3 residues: CASSRSGLAASTDTQYF. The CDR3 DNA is TGTGCCAGCAGCCGATCGGGACTAGCGGCTAGCACAGATACGCAGTATTTT.

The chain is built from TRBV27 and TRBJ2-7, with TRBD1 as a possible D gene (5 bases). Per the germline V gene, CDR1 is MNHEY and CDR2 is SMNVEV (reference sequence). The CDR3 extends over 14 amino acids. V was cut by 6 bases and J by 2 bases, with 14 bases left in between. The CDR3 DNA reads TGTGCCAGCAGGGTCATAGGACAAACCTACGAGCAGTACTTC. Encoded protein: CASRVIGQTYEQYF.

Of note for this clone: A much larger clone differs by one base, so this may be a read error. CDR3 bases: TGTGCCAGCAGTGAAGTCGCGGGAATTGGCGAGCAGTACTTC. It yields the protein CASSEVAGIGEQYF. The V call is TRBV2, the J call TRBJ2-7; a weak D match, TRBD2 (6 bases). V gave up 1 base and J gave up 6 bases, with 13 bases separating them. CDR1 is SNHLY, CDR2 FYNNEI, per germline. CDR3 length equals 14 residues.

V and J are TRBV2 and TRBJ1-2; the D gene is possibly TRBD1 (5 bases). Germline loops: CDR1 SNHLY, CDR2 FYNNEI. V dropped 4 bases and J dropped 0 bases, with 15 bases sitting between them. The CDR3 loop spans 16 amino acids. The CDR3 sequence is CASSASRGPTNYGYTF. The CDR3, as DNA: TGTGCCAGCAGTGCTTCGCGGGGCCCCACTAACTATGGCTACACCTTC.

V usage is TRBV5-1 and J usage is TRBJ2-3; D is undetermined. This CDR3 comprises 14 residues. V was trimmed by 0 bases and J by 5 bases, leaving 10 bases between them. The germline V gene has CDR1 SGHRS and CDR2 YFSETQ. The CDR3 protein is CASSLAGYEDTQYF. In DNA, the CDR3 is TGCGCCAGCAGCTTGGCGGGTTATGAAGATACGCAGTATTTT.

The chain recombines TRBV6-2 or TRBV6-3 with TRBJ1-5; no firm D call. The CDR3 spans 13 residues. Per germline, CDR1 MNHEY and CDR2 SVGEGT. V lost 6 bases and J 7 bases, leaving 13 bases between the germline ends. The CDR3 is CASSATRFQPQHF. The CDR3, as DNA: TGTGCCAGCAGCGCTACCCGGTTCCAGCCCCAGCATTTT.

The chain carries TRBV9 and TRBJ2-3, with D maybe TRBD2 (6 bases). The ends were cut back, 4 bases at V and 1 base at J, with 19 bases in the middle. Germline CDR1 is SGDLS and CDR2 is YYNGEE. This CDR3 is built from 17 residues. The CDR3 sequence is CASSPQPTSTGTDTQYF. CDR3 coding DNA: TGTGCCAGCAGCCCTCAACCAACTAGCACCGGCACAGATACGCAGTATTTT.

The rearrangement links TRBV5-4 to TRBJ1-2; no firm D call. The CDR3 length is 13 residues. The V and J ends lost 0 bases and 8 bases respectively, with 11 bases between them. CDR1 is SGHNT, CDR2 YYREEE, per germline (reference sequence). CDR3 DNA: TGTGCCAGCAGCTTGGGACCCCTAAAAGGCTACACCTTC. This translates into CASSLGPLKGYTF. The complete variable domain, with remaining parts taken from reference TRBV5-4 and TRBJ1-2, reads ETGVTQSPTHLIKTRGQQVTLRCSSQSGHNTVSWYQQALGQGPQFIFQYYREEENGRGNFPPRFSGLQFPNYSSELNVNALELDDSALYLCASSLGPLKGYTFGSGTRLTVV.

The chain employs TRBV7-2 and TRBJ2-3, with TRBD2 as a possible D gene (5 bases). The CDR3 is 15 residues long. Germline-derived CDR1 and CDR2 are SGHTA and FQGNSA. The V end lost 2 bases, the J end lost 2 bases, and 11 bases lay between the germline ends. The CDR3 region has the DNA TGTGCCAGCAGCTTAACTAAGACTATCACAGATACGCAGTATTTT. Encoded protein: CASSLTKTITDTQYF.

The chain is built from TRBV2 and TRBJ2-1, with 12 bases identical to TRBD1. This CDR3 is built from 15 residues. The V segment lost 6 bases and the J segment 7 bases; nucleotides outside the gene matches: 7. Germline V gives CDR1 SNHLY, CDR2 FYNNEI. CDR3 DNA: TGTGCCAGCAGCTTGGGACAGGGGGCGTTGAATGAGCAGTTCTTC. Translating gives CASSLGQGALNEQFF. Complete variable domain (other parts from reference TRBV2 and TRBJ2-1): EPEVTQTPSHQVTQMGQEVILRCVPISNHLYFYWYRQILGQKVEFLVSFYNNEISEKSEIFDDQFSVERPDGSNFTLKIRSTKLEDSAMYFCASSLGQGALNEQFFGPGTRLTVL.

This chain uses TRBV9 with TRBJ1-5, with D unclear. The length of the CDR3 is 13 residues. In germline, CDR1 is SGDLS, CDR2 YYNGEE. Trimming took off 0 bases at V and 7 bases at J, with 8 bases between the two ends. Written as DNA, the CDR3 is TGTGCCAGCAGCGTAGATCTGGGACAGCCCCAGCATTTT. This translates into CASSVDLGQPQHF.

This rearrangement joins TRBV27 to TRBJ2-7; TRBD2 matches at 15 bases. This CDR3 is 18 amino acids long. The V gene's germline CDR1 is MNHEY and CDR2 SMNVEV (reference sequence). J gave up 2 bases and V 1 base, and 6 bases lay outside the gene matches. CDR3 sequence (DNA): TGTGCCAGCAGTTTATTTCTTGGACTAGCGGGAGGGCCCTACGAGCAGTACTTC. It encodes CASSLFLGLAGGPYEQYF.

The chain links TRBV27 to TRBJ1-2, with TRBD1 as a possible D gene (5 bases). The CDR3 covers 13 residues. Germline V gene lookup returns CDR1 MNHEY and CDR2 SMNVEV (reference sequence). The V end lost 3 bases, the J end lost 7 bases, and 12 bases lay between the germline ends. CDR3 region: CASSFGTAGGYTF. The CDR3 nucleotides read TGTGCCAGCAGTTTCGGGACCGCCGGTGGCTACACCTTC.

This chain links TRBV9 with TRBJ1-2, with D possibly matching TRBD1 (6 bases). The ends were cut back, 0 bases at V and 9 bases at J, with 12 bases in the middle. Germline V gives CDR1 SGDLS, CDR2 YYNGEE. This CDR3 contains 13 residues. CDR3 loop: CASSVEGRGSYTF. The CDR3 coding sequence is TGTGCCAGCAGCGTAGAGGGCAGGGGCAGCTACACCTTC.

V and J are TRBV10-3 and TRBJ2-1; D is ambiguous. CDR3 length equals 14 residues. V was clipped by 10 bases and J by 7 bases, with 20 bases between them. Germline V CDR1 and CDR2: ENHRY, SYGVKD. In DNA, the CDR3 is TGTGCCACCCAATCCGCGGTAGAGTTGAATGAGCAGTTCTTC. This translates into CATQSAVELNEQFF.

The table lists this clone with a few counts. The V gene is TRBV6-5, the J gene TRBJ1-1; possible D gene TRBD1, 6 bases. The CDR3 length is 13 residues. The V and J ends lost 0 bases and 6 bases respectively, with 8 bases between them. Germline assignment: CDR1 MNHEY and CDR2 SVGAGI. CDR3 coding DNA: TGTGCCAGCAGTTACTCTTACAGGGCTGAAGCTTTCTTT. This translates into CASSYSYRAEAFF.